Listed below are T cell receptor beta chains from one sample, sequenced in a study of OX40 agonist ivuxolimab in advanced cancers. Assay: immunoSEQ multiplex PCR; the TCRdb copy retains only in-frame clones and omits some. This sample yields fewer than 100,000 clones, of which roughly four fifths are seen a single time; 0.35% to 0.45% belongs to the top ten. This sample comprised CD4+ or CD8+ T cells sorted from blood, obtained in a trial of the OX40 agonist ivuxolimab. These TCRs come from an adult with an advanced solid tumor such as melanoma, head and neck, liver or kidney cancer. CDR3s include the opening cysteine and the closing phenylalanine or tryptophan. A D gene is named only where the DNA matches it firmly. A clone size is listed for some rows: how often the clone was seen (once, few, many), or a class if it is expanded.

V: TRBV19; J: TRBJ2-3; size: -; D: TRBD2; DNA: TGTGCCAGTAGTGTTAGCGGGAGGGCCAGCACAGATACGCAGTATTTT; CDR3: CASSVSGRASTDTQYF
V: TRBV7-2; J: TRBJ2-3; size: -; D: -; DNA: TGTGCCAGCAGCTCCCCGGCGGGCACAGATACGCAGTATTTT; CDR3: CASSSPAGTDTQYF
V: TRBV28; J: TRBJ1-1; size: -; D: -; DNA: TGTGCCAGCAGAGTGGGGGCTGAAGCTTTCTTT; CDR3: CASRVGAEAFF
V: TRBV18; J: TRBJ1-3; size: -; D: TRBD1; DNA: TGTGCCAGCTCACCCCCTGAGGGGGCAGGAAACACCATATATTTT; CDR3: CASSPPEGAGNTIYF
V: TRBV28; J: TRBJ2-1; size: -; D: TRBD2; DNA: TGTGCCAGCAGTCTTAGACTAGCGGGAGGGCCTTACAATGAGCAGTTCTTC; CDR3: CASSLRLAGGPYNEQFF
V: TRBV7-2; J: TRBJ1-3; size: -; D: -; DNA: TGTGCCAGCAGCTTGGCTCGGACCATATATTTT; CDR3: CASSLARTIYF
V: TRBV30; J: TRBJ2-7; size: few; D: TRBD1; DNA: TGTGCCTGTAAAACAGGGGGCAACGAGCAGTACTTC; CDR3: CACKTGGNEQYF
V: TRBV7-2; J: TRBJ1-2; size: -; D: -; DNA: TGTGCCAGCAGTTCCCGGTGGGCGGCGTATGGCTACACCTTC; CDR3: CASSSRWAAYGYTF
V: TRBV12-5; J: TRBJ2-1; size: -; D: -; DNA: TGTGCTAGTGGTTTCTGGGAGGGGGCATCCTACAATGAGCAGTTCTTC; CDR3: CASGFWEGASYNEQFF
V: TRBV7-2; J: TRBJ1-5; size: few; D: -; DNA: TGTGCCAGCAGCTTAAGTTCCCCCGATCAGCCCCAGCATTTT; CDR3: CASSLSSPDQPQHF
V: TRBV4-1; J: TRBJ2-3; size: -; D: -; DNA: TGCGCCAGCAGTCAACGATCGGGGGATACGCAGTATTTT; CDR3: CASSQRSGDTQYF
V: TRBV28; J: TRBJ1-2; size: -; D: -; DNA: TGTGCCAGCAGTTTACACAGGCACTATGGCTACACCTTC; CDR3: CASSLHRHYGYTF
V: TRBV5-1; J: TRBJ2-7; size: -; D: -; DNA: TGCGCCAGCAGCTTGGAGGGGATGACCTACGAGCAGTACTTC; CDR3: CASSLEGMTYEQYF
V: TRBV18; J: TRBJ1-1; size: -; D: -; DNA: TGTGCCAGCCCTCCGGCGACAGTTGGCACTGAAGCTTTCTTT; CDR3: CASPPATVGTEAFF
V: TRBV7-8; J: TRBJ2-1; size: -; D: TRBD2; DNA: TGTGCCAGCAGGTCTGCGGGAGGCTCCTACAATGAGCAGTTCTTC; CDR3: CASRSAGGSYNEQFF
V: TRBV5-1; J: TRBJ2-2; size: -; D: -; DNA: TGCGCCACATCGGGACAAGGGGATGTCGGGGAGCTGTTTTTT; CDR3: CATSGQGDVGELFF
V: TRBV6-1; J: TRBJ1-1; size: few; D: TRBD1; DNA: TGTGCCAGCAGTGAGGGACAGCTATCAATTGGCACTGAAGCTTTCTTT; CDR3: CASSEGQLSIGTEAFF
V: TRBV20-1; J: TRBJ1-1; size: few; D: -; DNA: TGCAGTGCTAGACCTAACACTGAAGCTTTCTTT; CDR3: CSARPNTEAFF
V: TRBV28; J: TRBJ2-1; size: -; D: TRBD2; DNA: TGTGCCAGCAGTCCCGGACTAGCGGAGGGGAATGAGCAGTTCTTC; CDR3: CASSPGLAEGNEQFF
V: TRBV19; J: TRBJ2-7; size: -; D: TRBD2; DNA: TGTGCCAGTAGTATAAGGGTAGCGGGAACCTACGAGCAGTACTTC; CDR3: CASSIRVAGTYEQYF
V: TRBV7-8; J: TRBJ2-1; size: -; D: TRBD2; DNA: TGTGCCAGCAGCTTAGATGCGGGAGTGTTCTACAATGAGCAGTTCTTC; CDR3: CASSLDAGVFYNEQFF
V: TRBV10-1; J: TRBJ1-6; size: -; D: -; DNA: TGCGCCAGCAGTGACCTGCGGAGCTCACCCCTCCACTTT; CDR3: CASSDLRSSPLHF
V: TRBV11-3; J: TRBJ2-4; size: -; D: TRBD1; DNA: TGTGCCAGCAGCTTAAGAGGGACAGGAGGAAACATTCAGTACTTC; CDR3: CASSLRGTGGNIQYF
V: TRBV15; J: TRBJ2-7; size: -; D: -; DNA: TGTGCCACCAGCCGGGACTTTCCCTCCTACGAGCAGTACTTC; CDR3: CATSRDFPSYEQYF
V: TRBV18; J: TRBJ1-2; size: -; D: TRBD1; DNA: TGTGCCAGCTCATCACTCGGGACAGGGGAGGCTAGCTACACCTTC; CDR3: CASSSLGTGEASYTF
V: TRBV28; J: TRBJ1-2; size: -; D: -; DNA: TGTGCCAGCAGTTACGACCTTGGGGGCGGCTACACCTTC; CDR3: CASSYDLGGGYTF
V: TRBV19; J: TRBJ2-1; size: once; D: -; DNA: TGTGCCAGTAGCTTCGACCGACCCACTGAGCAGTTCTTC; CDR3: CASSFDRPTEQFF
V: TRBV19; J: TRBJ2-1; size: once; D: -; DNA: TGTGCCAGTACGGCGACAGAGGAATACAATGAGCAGTTCTTC; CDR3: CASTATEEYNEQFF
V: TRBV6-1; J: TRBJ2-7; size: -; D: TRBD1; DNA: TGTGCCAGCAGCGGCGGGACAGGGGTTTACGAGCAGTACTTC; CDR3: CASSGGTGVYEQYF
V: TRBV11-2; J: TRBJ1-1; size: -; D: -; DNA: TGTGCCAGCAGCTTCGCCCTGAGGGGGACTGAAGCTTTCTTT; CDR3: CASSFALRGTEAFF
V: TRBV9; J: TRBJ1-2; size: -; D: -; DNA: TGTGCCAGCAGCCCAACCGGGACGGCCTATGGCTACACCTTC; CDR3: CASSPTGTAYGYTF
V: TRBV5-4; J: TRBJ1-1; size: -; D: -; DNA: TGTGCCAGCAGCTTGGCCAGCTCCTGGAACACTGAAGCTTTCTTT; CDR3: CASSLASSWNTEAFF
V: TRBV7-2; J: TRBJ2-1; size: -; D: -; DNA: TGTGCCAGCAGCTCCGGTTCGGGGTTTGAGCAGTTCTTC; CDR3: CASSSGSGFEQFF